These 29 T cell receptor beta chains were all obtained from the same sample, sequenced in a study of Ad26.COV2.S vaccination and SARS-CoV-2 variants. Assay: immunoSEQ multiplex PCR; the TCRdb copy retains only in-frame clones and omits some. The repertoire holds more than 300,000 clones, with more than 70% as singletons. Sample treatment: about 20 received Ad26.COV2.S at low or high dose, single or two shots; about 5 received placebo; per-sample allocation not given. Collection of samples fell on day 63 after the first vaccine or placebo injection. Sequencing was performed on peripheral blood, taken in a trial of Ad26.COV2.S vaccine versus placebo. These receptor sequences come from a person aged 18 to 59 who received the Ad26.COV2.S COVID-19 vaccine or a placebo.

This clone occurred once. This sequence joins TRBV5-4 and TRBJ1-2, with 7 nucleotides matching TRBD1. The ends lost 4 bases at V and 1 base at J; junction bases unmatched: 7. The germline V gene has CDR1 SGHNT and CDR2 YYREEE (reference sequence). The CDR3 is 15 amino acids. CDR3 DNA sequence: TGTGCCAGCAGCGGGGACAGAAACAATAACTATGGCTACACCTTC. It codes for CASSGDRNNNYGYTF.

The chain couples TRBV7-6 to TRBJ2-1, with D possibly being TRBD1 (6 bases). The length of the CDR3 is 18 residues. Germline V CDR1 and CDR2: SGHVS, FNYEAQ. V gave up 5 bases and J gave up 0 bases, with 20 bases separating them. This CDR3 reads CASSHAPDRPSSYNEQFF. Written as DNA, the CDR3 is TGTGCCAGCAGCCACGCCCCAGACAGGCCTAGCTCCTACAATGAGCAGTTCTTC.

The CDR3 here is CASSPGTISGANVLTF. As DNA, the CDR3 is TGTGCCAGCAGCCCCGGAACAATCTCTGGGGCCAACGTCCTGACTTTC. The genes are TRBV11-2 and TRBJ2-6; D is uncertain. V was cut by 5 bases and J by 0 bases, with 11 bases left in between. This CDR3 contains 16 residues. CDR1 SGHAT and CDR2 FQNNGV come from the germline V gene.

This clone was picked up a small number of times. The chain employs TRBV11-3 and TRBJ1-1; TRBD1 matches 7 bases. Germline lookup yields CDR1 SGHNT and CDR2 YENEEA. The CDR3 sequence is 13 residues long. The V and J ends lost 3 bases and 9 bases, in that order; junction bases with no gene match: 7. CDR3 residues: CASSFGTEAKAFF. DNA of the CDR3: TGTGCCAGCAGCTTCGGGACAGAGGCAAAAGCTTTCTTT.

The chain carries TRBV3-1 (or the pseudogene TRBV3-2) and TRBJ2-7; TRBD1 agrees at 8 bases. The germline gives CDR1 LGHDT, CDR2 YNNKEL (reference sequence). The V segment lost 4 bases and the J segment 3 bases; nucleotides outside the gene matches: 11. This CDR3 has 16 residues. The chain's CDR3 is CASSRSTGGVGYEQYF. The DNA of the CDR3 is TGTGCCAGCAGCCGTTCAACAGGGGGTGTGGGCTACGAGCAGTACTTC.

This chain joins TRBV6-5 and TRBJ2-1, with 8 bases that match TRBD1. CDR1 MNHEY and CDR2 SVGAGI come from the germline V gene. V was clipped by 8 bases and J by 2 bases; unmatched bases: 8. The CDR3 sequence is 15 residues long. CDR3 bases: TGTGCCAGCCGACTGGGGGACAGGCCCTACAATGAGCAGTTCTTC. It translates to CASRLGDRPYNEQFF.

This chain uses TRBV30 with TRBJ1-2, with D possibly TRBD1 on 6 matching bases. V gave up 2 bases and J gave up 0 bases, with 7 bases separating them. Per germline, CDR1 GTSNPN and CDR2 SVGIG (reference sequence). This CDR3 spans 13 amino acids. The CDR3 spells CAWSWGPNYGYTF. CDR3 nucleotides: TGTGCCTGGAGTTGGGGGCCTAACTATGGCTACACCTTC.

The chain combines TRBV5-1 with TRBJ1-3; 8 nucleotides agree with TRBD1. This CDR3 has 15 amino acids. The V gene end was trimmed by 4 bases and the J gene end by 4 bases; junction bases not matched to a gene: 7. The germline V gene encodes CDR1 SGHRS and CDR2 YFSETQ. DNA of the CDR3: TGCGCCAGCAGCCCTCAGGGGGCCTTCGGAAACACCATATATTTT. Residues: CASSPQGAFGNTIYF.

J is TRBJ2-7 and V is TRBV20-1; D remains ambiguous. Looked up from germline, CDR1 is DFQATT and CDR2 is SNEGSKA (reference sequence). Deletions cut 2 bases from V and 2 bases from J, with 4 bases between. This CDR3 contains 11 residues. This CDR3 reads CSARLAYEQYF. CDR3 DNA sequence: TGCAGTGCTAGATTGGCCTACGAGCAGTACTTC.

The chain joins TRBV20-1 to TRBJ1-1, with D maybe TRBD1 (6 bases). V lost 3 bases to trimming and J lost 4 bases, with 15 bases between them. CDR1 and CDR2 (germline): DFQATT, SNEGSKA (reference sequence). The CDR3 has 14 amino acids. This CDR3 is CSASDNREGTEAFF. The CDR3 DNA sequence: TGCAGTGCTAGTGATAACAGGGAAGGCACTGAAGCTTTCTTT.

This rearrangement joins TRBV18 to TRBJ2-1, with a weak D call TRBD2 (5 bases). Germline assignment: CDR1 KGHSH and CDR2 LQKENI. Trimming cost V 4 bases and J 4 bases, with 14 bases left between them. The CDR3 length is 15 residues. The CDR3 region is CASSLQSGSYNEQFF. CDR3 DNA: TGTGCCAGCTCACTACAATCGGGGTCTTACAATGAGCAGTTCTTC.

The CDR3 region is CASGERANTGELFF. CDR3 sequence (DNA): TGTGCCAGTGGTGAGCGGGCGAACACCGGGGAGCTGTTTTTT. The rearrangement joins TRBV3-1 (or the pseudogene TRBV3-2) to TRBJ2-2, with D tentatively TRBD2 (6 bases). Trimming shortened V by 9 bases and J by 0 bases, and 11 bases separated the two germline ends. This CDR3 has 14 residues. The germline CDR1 and CDR2 sequences are LGHDT and YNNKEL (reference sequence).

The V call is TRBV5-1, the J call TRBJ2-7; D is possibly TRBD1 (7 bases). Germline CDR1 is SGHRS and CDR2 is YFSETQ. Trimming removed 4 bases from V and 2 bases from J, with 10 bases in between. The CDR3 covers 13 residues. The CDR3 nucleotides read TGCGCCAGCAGCCGGGGGACAGCCTACGAGCAGTACTTC. It codes for CASSRGTAYEQYF. Variable domain in full (rest from reference TRBV5-1 and TRBJ2-7): KAGVTQTPRYLIKTRGQQVTLSCSPISGHRSVSWYQQTPGQGLQFLFEYFSETQRNKGNFPGRFSGRQFSNSRSEMNVSTLELGDSALYLCASSRGTAYEQYFGPGTRLTVT.

The rearrangement links TRBV5-1 to TRBJ2-1, with 8 nucleotides matching TRBD2. This CDR3 comprises 14 residues. Germline CDR1 reads SGHRS; CDR2 reads YFSETQ. V was pared by 1 base and J by 7 bases, with 4 bases of the junction left unmatched. The CDR3 DNA reads TGCGCCAGCAGCTTGTCGGGACTAGGAAATGAGCAGTTCTTC. Its translation is CASSLSGLGNEQFF.

The chain joins TRBV4-3 to TRBJ2-3; possible D gene TRBD1, 5 bases. Germline values: CDR1 LGHNA, CDR2 YSLEER. Trimming took off 4 bases at V and 5 bases at J, with 16 bases between the two ends. This CDR3 is built from 15 residues. The CDR3 is CASSRRTPGIDTQYF. The CDR3 bases are TGCGCCAGCAGCCGTAGGACCCCAGGGATAGATACGCAGTATTTT.

The chain is built from TRBV6-5 and TRBJ2-7, with 7 bases aligning to TRBD1. The trim removed 5 bases at V and 2 bases at J, leaving 3 bases unmatched. Per the germline V gene, CDR1 is MNHEY and CDR2 is SVGAGI. This CDR3 is built from 13 residues. This CDR3 is CASSRGQAYEQYF. The DNA for the CDR3 is TGTGCCAGCAGTAGAGGACAGGCCTACGAGCAGTACTTC.

The chain couples TRBV6-5 to TRBJ2-3; D not certain. V was clipped by 2 bases and J by 0 bases, with 6 bases between them. CDR1 and CDR2 (germline): MNHEY, SVGAGI. The CDR3 is 14 amino acids. The CDR3 coding sequence is TGTGCCAGCAGTTACGTGGACAGCACAGATACGCAGTATTTT. It yields the protein CASSYVDSTDTQYF.

The gene calls are TRBV7-9 and TRBJ2-7; a possible D gene is TRBD2 (5 bases). CDR1 and CDR2 (germline): SEHNR, FQNEAQ (reference sequence). Trimming removed 5 bases at V and 4 bases at J, with 21 bases between. CDR3 length: 16 residues. The CDR3 spells CASSPGKGSPQYEQYF. Written as DNA, the CDR3 is TGTGCCAGCAGCCCCGGGAAAGGCTCCCCACAATACGAGCAGTACTTC.

This clone occurred a few times. This sequence joins TRBV2 and TRBJ1-5; tentatively, D is TRBD1 (6 bases). V dropped 6 bases and J dropped 4 bases, with 16 bases sitting between them. CDR1 is SNHLY, CDR2 FYNNEI, per germline. The CDR3 has 15 amino acids. The CDR3 coding sequence is TGTGCCAGCAGCATAGAGGAGGGGGTTAATCAGCCCCAGCATTTT. Encoded protein: CASSIEEGVNQPQHF. Looking up the rest from reference TRBV2 and TRBJ1-5 gives the full variable domain: EPEVTQTPSHQVTQMGQEVILRCVPISNHLYFYWYRQILGQKVEFLVSFYNNEISEKSEIFDDQFSVERPDGSNFTLKIRSTKLEDSAMYFCASSIEEGVNQPQHFGDGTRLSIL.

The chain uses TRBV12-5 and TRBJ1-1; D possibly corresponds to TRBD1 (6 bases). CDR1 LGHNT and CDR2 FRNRAP come from the germline V gene. Trimming took 7 bases from V and 5 from J, leaving 11 bases between them. This CDR3 is 12 amino acids long. The DNA of the CDR3 is TGTGCTAGTGACAGGGAGGGGACTGAAGCTTTCTTT. Amino acid sequence: CASDREGTEAFF.

This clone was detected only once. The chain joins TRBV19 to TRBJ2-5; unclear D gene. CDR3 length equals 14 residues. V was pared by 4 bases and J by 2 bases, with 11 bases between. Germline CDR1 reads LNHDA; CDR2 reads SQIVND (reference sequence). CDR3 residues: CASSRTGLQETQYF. In DNA, the CDR3 is TGTGCCAGTAGTAGAACTGGATTACAAGAGACCCAGTACTTC.

This chain joins TRBV27 and TRBJ1-2; 8 bases map to TRBD1. Germline V CDR1 and CDR2: MNHEY, SMNVEV (reference sequence). Trimming cost V 2 bases and J 8 bases; bases outside gene matches: 13. The CDR3 length is 16 residues. This CDR3 reads CASSLRVGQGALGYTF. Written as DNA, the CDR3 is TGTGCCAGCAGTTTACGGGTCGGGCAGGGGGCGTTGGGCTACACCTTC.

The CDR3 is CASSPLPGQGPYGYTF. DNA for the CDR3: TGTGCCAGCTCACCTCTTCCGGGACAGGGGCCCTATGGCTACACCTTC. This chain joins TRBV18 and TRBJ1-2; 10 nucleotides agree with TRBD1. With 3 bases clipped from V and 4 bases from J, the junction kept 8 bases outside the gene matches. The CDR3 has 16 amino acids. Germline assignment: CDR1 KGHSH and CDR2 LQKENI.

The chain combines TRBV21-1 with TRBJ1-2; the table calls TRBD1, which could not be checked here. TRBV21-1 is recorded as a pseudogene. There are 20 residues in the CDR3. CDR3 sequence: CASSKIIGETGADGHYGYTF. In nucleotides, the CDR3 is TGTGCCAGCAGCAAAATCATCGGGGAGACAGGGGCCGACGGACACTATGGCTACACCTTC.

This clone was observed a single time. The chain employs TRBV7-9 and TRBJ1-6, with TRBD1 as a possible D gene (5 bases). CDR3 length: 16 amino acids. CDR1 and CDR2 (germline): SEHNR, FQNEAQ (reference sequence). Trimming stripped 5 bases from V and 16 bases from J, with 27 bases between. The CDR3 nucleotides read TGTGCCAGCAGCCTAATAAACCTAACGGGACTGCTAAAGCTCCACTTT. It translates to CASSLINLTGLLKLHF.

The rearrangement uses TRBV19 and TRBJ2-6; no clear D gene. The CDR3 is made up of 17 amino acids. V shed 3 bases and J shed 2 bases, with 14 bases lying between them. Germline CDR1 reads LNHDA; CDR2 reads SQIVND (reference sequence). The CDR3 sequence: CASSIVITLTGANVLTF. The CDR3 bases are TGTGCCAGTAGTATCGTGATAACATTAACTGGGGCCAACGTCCTGACTTTC.

This chain links TRBV19 with TRBJ1-4; unclear D gene. The germline CDR1 and CDR2 sequences are LNHDA and SQIVND (reference sequence). The V gene lost 6 bases and the J gene lost 3 bases, with 14 bases spanning the gap. This CDR3 is 15 amino acids long. CDR3 loop: CASRHSQNSNEKLFF. The DNA for the CDR3 is TGTGCCAGTAGACATTCACAGAATTCTAATGAAAAACTGTTTTTT. Variable domain in full (rest from reference TRBV19 and TRBJ1-4): DGGITQSPKYLFRKEGQNVTLSCEQNLNHDAMYWYRQDPGQGLRLIYYSQIVNDFQKGDIAEGYSVSREKKESFPLTVTSAQKNPTAFYLCASRHSQNSNEKLFFGSGTQLSVL.

The chain combines TRBV7-2 with TRBJ1-2, with no clear D. V was trimmed by 5 bases and J by 2 bases, leaving 6 bases between them. The CDR3 is 12 residues long. Germline CDR1 and CDR2: SGHTA and FQGNSA. CDR3 coding DNA: TGTGCCAGCAGCCCCCTCAACTATGGCTACACCTTC. Translation: CASSPLNYGYTF.

The gene calls are TRBV19 and TRBJ1-6, with a weak D call TRBD1 (6 bases). Trimming removed 2 bases at V and 10 bases at J, with 12 bases between. Germline CDR1 and CDR2: LNHDA and SQIVND (reference sequence). This CDR3 region has 14 residues. CDR3 in amino acids: CASSINQGGSPLHF. CDR3 nucleotides: TGTGCCAGTAGTATAAATCAAGGGGGGTCACCCCTCCACTTT.